This T cell receptor (beta chain) was profiled in a study of CD8 T cells in ankylosing spondylitis. Broader study findings: CD8+ disease-linked clones were present at relatively low frequencies in blood. What seemed typical of ankylosing spondylitis blood was a TCR beta motif built from eight highly homologous variants.

Points on this clonotype: The antigen remains unidentified.

Construction of TCR beta libraries was performed using quantitative 5'-RACE with molecular barcodes. TCRdb reanalysed the 5' RACE reads using MiXCR and keeps one entry per CDR3 protein. There are about 30,000 distinct CDR3 sequences in the sample; 14% occur only once, and roughly 36% lies in the top ten. The source of this sequence is a male donor with ankylosing spondylitis or in good health (not recorded which). Sequencing was performed on blood.

CDR3 loop: CSGSQGANEQFF. In DNA form, the CDR3 reads TGCAGCGGATCTCAAGGGGCGAATGAGCAGTTCTTC. The J gene is TRBJ2-1, the V gene TRBV29-1; D perhaps matches TRBD1 (5 bases). From germline, CDR1 is SQVTM and CDR2 ANQGSEA. CDR3 size: 12 residues. Deletions cut 7 bases from V and 7 bases from J, with 14 bases between.